The rows below give T cell receptor beta chains drawn from one sample of a study of cytomegalovirus exposure and HLA in healthy donors. The protocol was immunoSEQ multiplex PCR, while the TCRdb copy is restricted to in-frame clones and leaves out a portion. The sample contains under 200,000 clones, around four fifths of which appear only once. Sequenced sample: PBMCs. The receptors come from a female donor in good health and CMV-seronegative. The CDR3 runs from the conserved cysteine through the conserved F or W. D genes are given only for firm matches. Part of the rows lack a size; the others show once, few, many or a class for expanded clones.

TRBD1	TRBJ1-1	.	TRBV6-4	TGTGCCAGCAGCTCGGACAGGGGGCGTTTGACTGAAGCTTTCTTT	CASSSDRGRLTEAFF
.	TRBJ1-1	.	TRBV19	TGTGCCAGTAGTCGGTCAGGGCTGAACACTGAAGCTTTCTTT	CASSRSGLNTEAFF
.	TRBJ1-2	.	TRBV19	TGTGCCAGTAGTATAGCTACAGGGCCCCACTATGGCTACACCTTC	CASSIATGPHYGYTF
TRBD1	TRBJ1-1	.	TRBV19	TGTGCCAGTAATACAGGGGGCTCAGGGCCAAACACTGAAGCTTTCTTT	CASNTGGSGPNTEAFF
TRBD1	TRBJ1-2	.	TRBV7-9	TGTGCCAGCAGCTTACGGACCACAGGGGGCCCGGACTATGGCTACACCTTC	CASSLRTTGGPDYGYTF
.	TRBJ1-1	few	TRBV9	TGTGCCAGCAGCGTAGTTATAGGGGGCACTGAAGCTTTCTTT	CASSVVIGGTEAFF
.	TRBJ1-1	.	TRBV5-1	TGCGCCAGCAGTCGGGACACCAATGAAGCTTTCTTT	CASSRDTNEAFF
TRBD1	TRBJ1-6	.	TRBV10-3	TGTGCCATCAGGCCCACAGGGGTGGATTCACCCCTCCACTTT	CAIRPTGVDSPLHF
TRBD1	TRBJ1-5	.	TRBV9	TGTGCCAGCAGCGTGACAGGGGGCAATCAGCCCCAGCATTTT	CASSVTGGNQPQHF
TRBD1	TRBJ2-7	.	TRBV11-2	TGTGCCAGCAGATCAGGGGGCGGAGGTTCCTACGAGCAGTACTTC	CASRSGGGGSYEQYF
TRBD2	TRBJ2-3	once	TRBV29-1	TGCAGCGCGCTAGCGGAGAACACAGATACGCAGTATTTT	CSALAENTDTQYF
.	TRBJ1-2	.	TRBV27	TGTGCCAGCAGTTTACAGGCGACCTATGGCTACACCTTC	CASSLQATYGYTF
.	TRBJ1-1	.	TRBV15	TGTGCCACCAGCAGAGACTTCGGTTTCATGAACACTGAAGCTTTCTTT	CATSRDFGFMNTEAFF
.	TRBJ2-4	.	TRBV18	TGTGCCAGCTCCCCCCCTCGACCGGGCGGGTCGTCGGGCAAAAACATTCAGTACTTC	CASSPPRPGGSSGKNIQYF
.	TRBJ1-1	.	TRBV6-5	TGTGCCAGCAGTTACACTGCCAGGCCGAACACTGAAGCTTTCTTT	CASSYTARPNTEAFF
TRBD1	TRBJ1-5	.	TRBV7-2	TGTGCCAGCAGCCCATCCGGGACAGGAAGCGTAATTAGTCCGCCCCAGCATTTT	CASSPSGTGSVISPPQHF
TRBD1	TRBJ2-7	.	TRBV27	TGTGCCAGCAGTATCCGGGGGACAGGGGGCGACGAGCAGTACTTC	CASSIRGTGGDEQYF
.	TRBJ1-6	.	TRBV19	TGTGCCAGTAGTATATCGTCGGTCACTAGTAATTCACCCCTCCACTTT	CASSISSVTSNSPLHF
.	TRBJ2-4	.	TRBV21-1	TGTGCCAGCAGCAATCCGATTGGGGGAGGGCCAAACATTCAGTACTTC	CASSNPIGGGPNIQYF
.	TRBJ1-4	.	TRBV4-3	TGCGCCAGCAGCCAATCACCCCGGGGGGGGAGTACAACTAATGAAAAACTGTTTTTT	CASSQSPRGGSTTNEKLFF
.	TRBJ1-5	.	TRBV7-6	TGTGCCAGCAGCTTGGAGGGGTCCCAGCCCCAGCATTTT	CASSLEGSQPQHF
.	TRBJ1-5	.	TRBV30	TGTGCCTGGAGCGCCGGTATGCTCACTGCTAATCAGCCCCAGCATTTT	CAWSAGMLTANQPQHF
TRBD2	TRBJ2-2	.	TRBV2	TGTGCCAGCAACCCCCTAGCCGGGAGGGGCACCGGGGAGCTGTTTTTT	CASNPLAGRGTGELFF
.	TRBJ2-6	.	TRBV2	TGTGCCAGCCGACCATTCGGGGGAAAACTTTACGTCCTGACTTTC	CASRPFGGKLYVLTF
.	TRBJ2-2	.	TRBV6-4	TGTGCCAGCAGTGAAGGAGGGGAGGTAACCGGGGAGCTGTTTTTT	CASSEGGEVTGELFF
TRBD2	TRBJ2-7	few	TRBV4-1	TGCGCCAGCAGCCAAGATGGCGGGAGGCCTTTATCCTACGAGCAGTACTTC	CASSQDGGRPLSYEQYF
.	TRBJ1-3	.	TRBV7-9	TGTGCCAGCAGTCGAACAGGGACCGGAAACACCATATATTTT	CASSRTGTGNTIYF
TRBD2	TRBJ2-1	.	TRBV9	TGTGCCAGCAGCGTGGTAGCGGGCTCCTACAATGAGCAGTTCTTC	CASSVVAGSYNEQFF
.	TRBJ2-1	.	TRBV28	TGTGCCAGCAGTTACACAGGGAGCAGCTCCTACAATGAGCAGTTCTTC	CASSYTGSSSYNEQFF
TRBD1	TRBJ1-2	.	TRBV28	TGTGCCAGCTTCCCCCGGGACAGGGGGCGCGGCTATGGCTACACCTTC	CASFPRDRGRGYGYTF
.	TRBJ2-7	.	TRBV6-8	TGTGCCAGCCTTATGAGTCCCCTTCTCTACGAGCAGTACTTC	CASLMSPLLYEQYF
TRBD2	TRBJ2-6	.	TRBV18	TGTGCCAGCTCACCACGGGGAGGGCCGAGCTCTGGGGCCAACGTCCTGACTTTC	CASSPRGGPSSGANVLTF
.	TRBJ2-2	.	TRBV13	TGTGCCAGCAGCGGGGCAGGTCAGCTGTTTTTT	CASSGAGQLFF
TRBD2	TRBJ2-1	.	TRBV7-3	TGTGCCAGCAGCAAAAAGGTAGCGGGAGAAGTCCATGAGCAGTTCTTC	CASSKKVAGEVHEQFF
.	TRBJ1-2	few	TRBV4-1	TGCGCCAGCAGCCAAGATTGGGGGGGAAGCTATGGCTACACCTTC	CASSQDWGGSYGYTF
.	TRBJ2-5	.	TRBV6-5	TGTGCCAGCAGTTTCCTTGGGGAGTGGGAGACCCAGTACTTC	CASSFLGEWETQYF
.	TRBJ1-1	.	TRBV27	TGTGCCAGCAGTTACTACGTGTGGGCTGAAGCTTTCTTT	CASSYYVWAEAFF
TRBD2	TRBJ2-3	.	TRBV7-8	TGTGCCAGCAGCCAAACAGCGGGGCCTCGCACAGATACGCAGTATTTT	CASSQTAGPRTDTQYF
.	TRBJ2-2	.	TRBV19	TGTGCCAGTAGTATAAGGCGGACGAACACCGGGGAGCTGTTTTTT	CASSIRRTNTGELFF
.	TRBJ2-5	.	TRBV7-9	TGTGCCAGCAGCTTAGCGCAGGGTACCCAGTACTTC	CASSLAQGTQYF
.	TRBJ1-2	.	TRBV18	TGTGCCAGCTCCCGAACGGGGGGTGGCTACACCTTC	CASSRTGGGYTF
TRBD2	TRBJ2-5	.	TRBV7-6	TGTGCCAGCAGCTCCCAGCGGGAGCAAGAGACCCAGTACTTC	CASSSQREQETQYF
TRBD2	TRBJ2-3	.	TRBV9	TGTGCCAGCAGCTTCATGGCGGGAGAGTTCCCAGATACGCAGTATTTT	CASSFMAGEFPDTQYF